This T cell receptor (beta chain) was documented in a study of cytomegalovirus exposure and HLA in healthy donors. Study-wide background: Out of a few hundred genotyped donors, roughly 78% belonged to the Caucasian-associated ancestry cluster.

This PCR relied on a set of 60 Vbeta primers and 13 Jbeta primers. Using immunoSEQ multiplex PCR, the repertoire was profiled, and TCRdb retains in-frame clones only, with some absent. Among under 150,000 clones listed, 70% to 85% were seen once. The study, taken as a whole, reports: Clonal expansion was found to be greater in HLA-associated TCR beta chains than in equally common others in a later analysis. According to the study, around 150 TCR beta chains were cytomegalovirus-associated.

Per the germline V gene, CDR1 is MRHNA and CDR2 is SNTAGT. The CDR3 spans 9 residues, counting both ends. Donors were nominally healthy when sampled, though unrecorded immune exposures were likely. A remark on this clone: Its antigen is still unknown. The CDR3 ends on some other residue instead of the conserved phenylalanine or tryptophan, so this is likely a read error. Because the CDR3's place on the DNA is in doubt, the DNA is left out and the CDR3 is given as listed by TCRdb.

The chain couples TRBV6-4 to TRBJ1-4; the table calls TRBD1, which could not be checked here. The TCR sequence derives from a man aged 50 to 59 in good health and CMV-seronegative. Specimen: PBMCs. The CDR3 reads CAAQGPAHP.